This T cell receptor beta chain was obtained from a study of neoadjuvant anti-PD-1 for oral cavity cancer. Measured with immunoSEQ multiplex PCR; TCRdb has only the in-frame clones, and not every one. This table has more than 11,000 clones, about 70% appearing once. Specified time point: after neoadjuvant nivolumab, at surgical resection. Trimming shortened V by 3 bases and J by 7 bases, and 16 bases separated the two germline ends. There are 14 residues in the CDR3. Per germline, CDR1 SEHNR and CDR2 FQNEAQ (reference sequence). V is TRBV7-9 and J is TRBJ2-7, with D perhaps given as TRBD1 or TRBD2 (5 bases each). The material was PBMCs, obtained after nivolumab (anti-PD-1) treatment. This sequence was found in a person between 35 and 79 years old with oral cavity squamous cell carcinoma. CDR3 sequence reads: CASSFPGRVREQYF. The CDR3 DNA reads as TGTGCCAGCAGCTTCCCGGGGCGAGTACGGGAGCAGTACTTC.